These 17 T cell receptor beta chains share one sample of origin, sequenced in a study of blood T cell repertoires in COVID-19 (dated by TCRdb to about 2020). The protocol used for the library was the immunoSEQ multiplex PCR assay. Drawn from immuneACCESS, this table holds only the in-frame rearrangements with V and J called that TCRdb kept. Clones are partly lost; checked studies trace under half to an unresolved V gene and leave the rest unexplained. The sample table contains hundreds of thousands of clones; only one count was recorded for 89% of them. The ten biggest clones cover roughly 8.9% of the sample. The sequenced sample was PBMCs or T cells enriched from blood (not recorded which). The receptors shown here come from a woman in her thirties or forties who had recovered from COVID-19.

This chain connects TRBV30 to TRBJ2-7, with a possible D match to TRBD2 (5 bases). Germline assignment: CDR1 GTSNPN and CDR2 SVGIG (reference sequence). The CDR3 has 11 residues. Trimming shortened V by 5 bases and J by 7 bases, and 12 bases separated the two germline ends. In nucleotides, the CDR3 is TGTGCCTGGGGGAGACTCGATGAGCAGTACTTC. Translated: CAWGRLDEQYF. Together with reference TRBV30 and TRBJ2-7, the CDR3 gives the full variable domain: SQTIHQWPATLVQPVGSPLSLECTVEGTSNPNLYWYRQAAGRGLQLLFYSVGIGQISSEVPQNLSASRPQDRQFILSSKKLLLSDSGFYLCAWGRLDEQYFGPGTRLTVT.

This sequence joins TRBV4-1 and TRBJ2-7; D is undetermined. Germline V gene data show CDR1 as MGHRA and CDR2 as YSYEKL. V lost 1 base to trimming and J lost 4 bases, with 8 bases between them. The CDR3 sequence is 13 residues long. The CDR3 DNA reads as TGCGCCAGCAGCCAAGGACTGATATACGAGCAGTACTTC. This gives the protein CASSQGLIYEQYF.

The V gene is TRBV14, the J gene TRBJ2-1; 10 bases map to TRBD1. Trimming took 1 base from V and 3 from J; bases not matched to a gene: 6. Germline values: CDR1 SGHDN, CDR2 FVKESK. CDR3 length: 17 amino acids. CDR3 sequence reads: CASSQVDWTGGYNEQFF. The CDR3 coding sequence is TGTGCCAGCAGCCAAGTGGACTGGACAGGGGGCTACAATGAGCAGTTCTTC.

The CDR3 DNA reads as TGCGCCAGCAGCCAAGCTCTCTACAGGCCCCAGCATTTT. It is translated as CASSQALYRPQHF. The chain joins TRBV4-3 to TRBJ1-5; D is uncertain. The V gene's germline CDR1 is LGHNA and CDR2 YSLEER. The CDR3 length is 13 residues. V lost 1 base to trimming and J lost 9 bases, with 10 bases between them.

This chain uses TRBV5-4 with TRBJ2-7; 9 bases map to TRBD1. Germline CDR1 and CDR2: SGHNT and YYREEE (reference sequence). With 4 bases clipped from V and 1 base from J, the junction kept 6 bases outside the gene matches. The CDR3 is made up of 15 amino acids. The CDR3 reads CASSLGQGVSYEQYF. CDR3 bases: TGTGCCAGCAGCCTGGGACAGGGCGTATCCTACGAGCAGTACTTC.

This CDR3 is CASSQSTGQEKKLFF. CDR3 in DNA: TGTGCCAGCAGCCAATCAACTGGACAGGAGAAAAAACTGTTTTTT. The J gene is TRBJ1-4, the V gene TRBV3-1 (or the pseudogene TRBV3-2); TRBD1 matches 7 bases. The CDR3 runs 15 residues. V was pared by 2 bases and J by 9 bases, with 9 bases of the junction left unmatched. Germline V lookup: CDR1 LGHDT, CDR2 YNNKEL (reference sequence).

With regard to this clone: The sample holds other DNA sequences that translate to the same CDR3. The V gene is TRBV24-1, the J gene TRBJ2-3; a possible D gene is TRBD2 (5 bases). Germline CDR1 KGHDR, CDR2 SFDVKD. V dropped 0 bases and J dropped 1 base, with 10 bases sitting between them. The CDR3 runs to 16 residues. CDR3 loop: CATSDLEGLGTDTQYF. The CDR3 DNA reads as TGTGCCACCAGTGATTTGGAGGGCTTGGGCACAGATACGCAGTATTTT.

This clone was seen once. This chain connects TRBV6-4 to TRBJ1-2; 8 positions agree with TRBD1. Trimming cost V 4 bases and J 8 bases; bases outside gene matches: 6. This CDR3 comprises 13 residues. CDR1 and CDR2 (germline): MRHNA, SNTAGT. CDR3 amino acids: CASSVSQGGGYTF. The CDR3 DNA follows: TGTGCCAGCAGTGTTTCACAGGGGGGAGGCTACACCTTC.

The chain combines TRBV27 with TRBJ1-2; possibly TRBD1 for D (5 bases). Germline CDR1 reads MNHEY; CDR2 reads SMNVEV (reference sequence). The CDR3 totals 14 residues. V shed 3 bases and J shed 3 bases, with 11 bases lying between them. This chain's CDR3 is CASSFGGGDYGYTF. CDR3 nucleotide sequence: TGTGCCAGCAGTTTCGGGGGGGGAGACTATGGCTACACCTTC.

The V gene is TRBV18, the J gene TRBJ2-7; 9 bases agree with TRBD1. Germline CDR1 reads KGHSH; CDR2 reads LQKENI. The CDR3 totals 15 residues. Germline trimming cut 3 bases from V and 2 bases from J; bases unmatched to any gene: 5. Here the CDR3 DNA reads TGTGCCAGCTCACCGTGGACAGGGGCCCCCTACGAGCAGTACTTC. Protein: CASSPWTGAPYEQYF.

The chain uses TRBV12-3 or TRBV12-4 and TRBJ1-1; perhaps TRBD1 as D (5 bases). The CDR3 has 11 amino acids. V was pared by 7 bases and J by 7 bases, with 10 bases between. The CDR3 DNA reads TGTGCCAGCACCGGGGGATTTGAAGCTTTCTTT. Its translation: CASTGGFEAFF.

This clone was counted only a few times. CDR3 amino acids: CASSFIQGAQDTQYF. The CDR3 nucleotides read TGTGCCAGCAGTTTTATACAGGGGGCGCAAGATACGCAGTATTTT. This rearrangement joins TRBV27 to TRBJ2-3; 9 nucleotides agree with TRBD1. The CDR3 consists of 15 residues. CDR1 is MNHEY, CDR2 SMNVEV, per germline (reference sequence). The ends lost 3 bases at V and 5 bases at J; junction bases unmatched: 6.

V is TRBV5-1 and J is TRBJ2-2; D is uncertain. V lost 0 bases, J lost 3 bases, and 3 bases lay in between. The germline V gene has CDR1 SGHRS and CDR2 YFSETQ. The CDR3 spans 13 residues. DNA for the CDR3: TGCGCCAGCAGCTTGGTAGACACCGGGGAGCTGTTTTTT. Translation: CASSLVDTGELFF.

V usage is TRBV27 and J usage is TRBJ1-2, with D possibly being TRBD1 (6 bases). CDR1 and CDR2 (germline): MNHEY, SMNVEV (reference sequence). V lost 4 bases and J lost 2, with 11 bases in between. This CDR3 is 14 amino acids long. CDR3 loop: CASSSGTLNYGYTF. In nucleotides, the CDR3 is TGTGCCAGCAGTTCCGGGACACTCAACTATGGCTACACCTTC.

DNA of the CDR3: TGTGCCAGCAGCTTTAAAGTAAGGGACAGGGGAATCTCCTACAATGAGCAGTTCTTC. Translating it yields CASSFKVRDRGISYNEQFF. The V and J genes are TRBV11-3 and TRBJ2-1; 10 bases match TRBD1. Trimming cost V 3 bases and J 0 bases; bases outside gene matches: 11. The CDR3 length is 19 residues. CDR1 is SGHNT and CDR2 is YENEEA in the germline V gene.

J is TRBJ2-3 and V is TRBV20-1; D may be TRBD2 (5 bases). The germline V gene has CDR1 DFQATT and CDR2 SNEGSKA (reference sequence). The length of the CDR3 is 11 residues. The CDR3 DNA follows: TGCAGCCCCGGGGTCACAGATACGCAGTATTTT. Translation gives CSPGVTDTQYF.

V is TRBV24-1 and J is TRBJ2-1, with 10 bases identical to TRBD2. Trimming removed 0 bases from V and 5 bases from J; junction bases left unmatched: 3. The CDR3 spans 16 residues. Germline assignment: CDR1 KGHDR and CDR2 SFDVKD. The CDR3 DNA follows: TGTGCCACCAGTGATTTGCAGCTAGCGGGGGACAATGAGCAGTTCTTC. Translated: CATSDLQLAGDNEQFF.